The 30 T cell receptor beta chains below come from one sample, sequenced in a study of blood T cell repertoires in COVID-19. Measured with immunoSEQ multiplex PCR; TCRdb has only the in-frame clones, and not every one. The sample contains a few hundred thousand clones, approximately 90% of which appear only once. The material sequenced was PBMCs or T cells enriched from blood (not recorded which). The receptors originated from a woman aged 40 to 50 who had been exposed to COVID-19.

The chain has TRBV5-1 and TRBJ1-6; possibly TRBD1 for D (5 bases). The germline V gene has CDR1 SGHRS and CDR2 YFSETQ. The V gene lost 4 bases and the J gene lost 0 bases, with 11 bases spanning the gap. The CDR3 spans 16 residues. The DNA of the CDR3 is TGCGCCAGCAGCGGGGGGGGTGACTCCTATAATTCACCCCTCCACTTT. Its translation is CASSGGGDSYNSPLHF. Looking up the rest from reference TRBV5-1 and TRBJ1-6 gives the full variable domain: KAGVTQTPRYLIKTRGQQVTLSCSPISGHRSVSWYQQTPGQGLQFLFEYFSETQRNKGNFPGRFSGRQFSNSRSEMNVSTLELGDSALYLCASSGGGDSYNSPLHFGNGTRLTVT.

This clone was recorded only once. The chain combines TRBV2 with TRBJ2-3; 10 nucleotides align to TRBD2. Germline V gene sequence: CDR1 SNHLY, CDR2 FYNNEI. J gave up 2 bases and V 3 bases, and 8 bases lay outside the gene matches. CDR3 length: 17 residues. The DNA for the CDR3 is TGTGCCAGCAGTGAGAATTTAGCGGGGGGCCTCACAGATACGCAGTATTTT. This translates into CASSENLAGGLTDTQYF.

The chain joins TRBV5-1 to TRBJ2-1; D gene unclear. Germline V lookup: CDR1 SGHRS, CDR2 YFSETQ. The CDR3 length is 14 residues. V lost 0 bases and J 0 bases, leaving 4 bases between the germline ends. The CDR3, as DNA: TGCGCCAGCAGCTTGGACTTCTCCTACAATGAGCAGTTCTTC. Translation gives CASSLDFSYNEQFF.

The rearrangement uses TRBV28 and TRBJ1-5; TRBD1 matches at 7 bases. Trimming removed 4 bases from V and 6 bases from J; junction bases left unmatched: 0. The V gene's germline CDR1 is MDHEN and CDR2 SYDVKM. The CDR3 extends over 12 amino acids. The CDR3 DNA follows: TGTGCCAGCAGTTCAGGGGGTCAGCCCCAGCATTTT. This gives the protein CASSSGGQPQHF.

The sample holds one count of this clone. This chain joins TRBV7-8 and TRBJ2-5; 10 bases line up with TRBD2. Per germline, CDR1 SGHVS and CDR2 FQNEAQ. Losses at the gene ends were 9 bases for V and 1 base for J; bases not matched to a gene: 8. The CDR3 totals 15 residues. CDR3 sequence: CASSQRGGRQETQYF. DNA for the CDR3: TGTGCCAGTTCCCAGCGGGGGGGCCGCCAAGAGACCCAGTACTTC.

V and J are TRBV9 and TRBJ2-5, with 16 bases aligning to TRBD2. This CDR3 spans 19 amino acids. V shed 3 bases and J 3 bases; nucleotides not matched to a gene: 11. Germline V lookup: CDR1 SGDLS, CDR2 YYNGEE. The CDR3 DNA sequence: TGTGCCAGCAGCGCTCCCGGGACTAGCGGGGGGGTTAGGGAAGAGACCCAGTACTTC. This gives the protein CASSAPGTSGGVREETQYF. The full variable domain, its missing parts supplied by reference TRBV9 and TRBJ2-5, is DSGVTQTPKHLITATGQRVTLRCSPRSGDLSVYWYQQSLDQGLQFLIQYYNGEERAKGNILERFSAQQFPDLHSELNLSSLELGDSALYFCASSAPGTSGGVREETQYFGPGTRLLVL.

The rearrangement joins TRBV6-5 to TRBJ1-1; no firm D call. The germline V gene has CDR1 MNHEY and CDR2 SVGAGI. This CDR3 comprises 12 residues. With 6 bases removed from V and 7 bases from J, the gap between germline ends came to 12 bases. CDR3 in DNA: TGTGCCAGCAGGCAATTAGGAGTTGAAGCTTTCTTT. Protein product: CASRQLGVEAFF.

The genes are TRBV9 and TRBJ1-3; 8 bases agree with TRBD1. After removal of 5 bases from V and 4 bases from J, the junction contained 5 bases not matched to a gene. Germline assignment: CDR1 SGDLS and CDR2 YYNGEE. The CDR3 loop spans 14 amino acids. The CDR3 nucleotides are TGTGCCAGCAGTTTCGGGACAGGAGGAAACACCATATATTTT. Residues: CASSFGTGGNTIYF.

This clone was observed a handful of times. This chain links TRBV19 with TRBJ2-1; 9 bases are a match to TRBD1. The ends lost 0 bases at V and 12 bases at J; junction bases unmatched: 3. The germline CDR1 and CDR2 sequences are LNHDA and SQIVND (reference sequence). The CDR3 length is 13 residues. The CDR3 sequence is CASSIEGTGRQFF. The CDR3 coding sequence is TGTGCCAGTAGTATAGAGGGGACAGGGCGGCAGTTCTTC.

The V call is TRBV5-1, the J call TRBJ2-2, with D perhaps TRBD1 (6 bases). This CDR3 comprises 16 residues. The germline CDR1 and CDR2 sequences are SGHRS and YFSETQ. Trimming took 0 bases from V and 6 from J, leaving 15 bases between them. In DNA, the CDR3 is TGCGCCAGCAGCTTGGCGGGCACAGGGATGGCCGGGGAGCTGTTTTTT. Its translation is CASSLAGTGMAGELFF.

This sequence joins TRBV24-1 and TRBJ2-3; 9 nucleotides line up with TRBD1. V lost 9 bases, J lost 1 base, and 4 bases stayed unmatched. Germline V lookup: CDR1 KGHDR, CDR2 SFDVKD. This CDR3 contains 14 residues. The CDR3 nucleotides read TGTGCCACCGAGGACAGGGGTGGCACAGATACGCAGTATTTT. Protein sequence: CATEDRGGTDTQYF.

V is TRBV7-3 and J is TRBJ1-1; no clear D gene. The CDR3 runs 17 residues. Germline V gene lookup returns CDR1 SGHTA and CDR2 FQGTGA. Trimming left V 2 bases short and J 2 bases short, with 18 bases between. For the CDR3, the DNA is TGTGCCAGCAGCTTATCCCCCACAGAGTTTACAAACACTGAAGCTTTCTTT. Protein sequence: CASSLSPTEFTNTEAFF.

V usage is TRBV7-8 and J usage is TRBJ2-7; 12 positions match TRBD2. CDR1 SGHVS and CDR2 FQNEAQ come from the germline V gene. With V trimmed by 7 bases and J by 6 bases, 16 bases remained unmatched. The CDR3 runs 17 residues. CDR3 in amino acids: CASTALELAGGKGEQYF. CDR3 DNA: TGTGCCAGCACCGCACTTGAACTAGCGGGAGGTAAAGGCGAGCAGTACTTC.

This chain links TRBV27 with TRBJ2-3; D remains ambiguous. CDR3 size: 13 residues. V was pared by 2 bases and J by 6 bases, with 9 bases between. Germline assignment: CDR1 MNHEY and CDR2 SMNVEV (reference sequence). As DNA, the CDR3 is TGTGCCAGCAGTTTACTCCCCCGGGATACGCAGTATTTT. Its translation: CASSLLPRDTQYF.

The chain couples TRBV6-2 or TRBV6-3 to TRBJ2-7; 8 nucleotides match TRBD2. In germline, CDR1 is MNHEY, CDR2 SVGEGT. V lost 5 bases to trimming and J lost 12 bases; unmatched junction nucleotides: 9. The CDR3 has 12 residues. This CDR3 is CASSTPGGAVYF. The CDR3 coding sequence is TGTGCCAGCAGTACCCCGGGGGGGGCCGTGTACTTC.

The V call is TRBV19, the J call TRBJ1-2, with D possibly being TRBD1 (6 bases). V was shortened by 4 bases and J by 8 bases, with 11 bases between the two germline ends. There are 12 residues in the CDR3. From germline, CDR1 is LNHDA and CDR2 SQIVND (reference sequence). The CDR3 DNA reads as TGTGCCAGTAGTACAGGACAGTGGGGCTACACCTTC. Translating it yields CASSTGQWGYTF.

The J gene is TRBJ2-1, the V gene TRBV28, with 11 bases aligning to TRBD2. This CDR3 has 14 residues. Germline CDR1 and CDR2: MDHEN and SYDVKM. V dropped 8 bases and J dropped 5; count of bases not matched to a gene: 5. CDR3 sequence reads: CASQASGRNNEQFF. Written as DNA, the CDR3 is TGTGCCAGCCAGGCTAGCGGGAGGAACAATGAGCAGTTCTTC.

This rearrangement joins TRBV9 to TRBJ2-3, with D possibly being TRBD2 (6 bases). V lost 2 bases and J lost 10, with 14 bases in between. CDR1 SGDLS and CDR2 YYNGEE come from the germline V gene. This CDR3 is built from 13 residues. CDR3 protein: CASSVLQTGAQYF. The DNA of the CDR3 is TGTGCCAGCAGCGTCCTTCAGACGGGGGCGCAGTATTTT.

This clone was seen a single time. The gene calls are TRBV27 and TRBJ1-4, with 10 bases fitting TRBD1. J lost 6 bases, V lost 5 bases, and 3 bases had no gene match. This CDR3 spans 14 amino acids. CDR1 and CDR2 from the germline V gene are MNHEY and SMNVEV (reference sequence). In DNA form, the CDR3 reads TGTGCCAGCAGTCCGGGACAGGGGTATGAAAAACTGTTTTTT. Its translation: CASSPGQGYEKLFF. Full variable domain (missing parts from reference TRBV27 and TRBJ1-4): EAQVTQNPRYLITVTGKKLTVTCSQNMNHEYMSWYRQDPGLGLRQIYYSMNVEVTDKGDVPEGYKVSRKEKRNFPLILESPSPNQTSLYFCASSPGQGYEKLFFGSGTQLSVL.

The chain carries TRBV18 and TRBJ2-2; D not resolved. This CDR3 is built from 15 residues. V was trimmed by 1 base and J by 1 base, leaving 7 bases between them. CDR1 is KGHSH and CDR2 is LQKENI in the germline V gene. CDR3 bases: TGTGCCAGCTCACCACTCCCCCGGAACACCGGGGAGCTGTTTTTT. This sequence encodes CASSPLPRNTGELFF.

The CDR3 sequence: CASSLGGRRANEKLFF. The CDR3 DNA sequence: TGCGCCAGCAGCTTGGGAGGGAGGCGGGCTAATGAAAAACTGTTTTTT. The chain uses TRBV5-1 and TRBJ1-4, with unresolved D. The length of the CDR3 is 16 residues. V was clipped by 0 bases and J by 3 bases, with 12 bases between them. Germline CDR1 is SGHRS and CDR2 is YFSETQ. Variable domain in full (rest from reference TRBV5-1 and TRBJ1-4): KAGVTQTPRYLIKTRGQQVTLSCSPISGHRSVSWYQQTPGQGLQFLFEYFSETQRNKGNFPGRFSGRQFSNSRSEMNVSTLELGDSALYLCASSLGGRRANEKLFFGSGTQLSVL.

The V call is TRBV5-6, the J call TRBJ2-7; no definite D call. Germline V gives CDR1 SGHDT, CDR2 YYEEEE. V lost 4 bases and J 3 bases, leaving 8 bases between the germline ends. CDR3 length equals 12 residues. The CDR3 nucleotides are TGTGCCAGCAGCCCCGGTAGCTACGAGCAGTACTTC. Protein product: CASSPGSYEQYF.

This chain joins TRBV7-9 and TRBJ1-1; D not certain. The V end was cut by 5 bases, the J end by 3 bases, with 7 bases between. Germline CDR1 reads SEHNR; CDR2 reads FQNEAQ (reference sequence). The CDR3 runs to 12 residues. CDR3 in DNA: TGTGCCAGCAGCCAAATTTACACTGAAGCTTTCTTT. It yields the protein CASSQIYTEAFF.

The rearrangement uses TRBV29-1 and TRBJ2-7, with D perhaps TRBD1 (6 bases). CDR3 size: 14 residues. Germline V gene sequence: CDR1 SQVTM, CDR2 ANQGSEA. With 7 bases removed from V and 2 bases from J, the gap between germline ends came to 18 bases. The CDR3 nucleotides are TGCAGCGCCGTCCGGACAGAGAATCCCTACGAGCAGTACTTC. Amino acid sequence: CSAVRTENPYEQYF.

In regard to this clone: A junction end diverges from the germline sequence, so it may reflect a read error. The rearrangement joins TRBV7-7 to TRBJ2-2; D is uncertain. The CDR3 is made up of 14 amino acids. From germline, CDR1 is SSHAT and CDR2 FNYEAQ (reference sequence). The CDR3 DNA follows: TGTGCTAGCAGCTTAGCACAAAACACCGGGGAGCTGTTTTTT. Translated, it gives CASSLAQNTGELFF.

This chain connects TRBV19 to TRBJ1-1, with 7 bases matching TRBD1. The V segment lost 1 base and the J segment 10 bases; nucleotides outside the gene matches: 12. The germline CDR1 and CDR2 sequences are LNHDA and SQIVND (reference sequence). The CDR3 has 15 residues. The CDR3 protein is CASSIGSGKGAGAFF. CDR3 nucleotides: TGTGCCAGTAGTATAGGTTCAGGAAAGGGGGCAGGAGCTTTCTTT.

This chain joins TRBV24-1 and TRBJ2-3, with 7 nucleotides matching TRBD2. Germline V gene data show CDR1 as KGHDR and CDR2 as SFDVKD. V was clipped by 4 bases and J by 9 bases; unmatched bases: 9. The CDR3 runs to 14 residues. This chain's CDR3 is CATSDPTSWETQYF. In DNA form, the CDR3 reads TGTGCCACCAGTGACCCGACTAGCTGGGAAACGCAGTATTTT.

The rearrangement joins TRBV27 to TRBJ1-2; tentatively, D is TRBD1 (6 bases). Between the trimmed V and J ends, which lost 3 bases and 0 bases, there was a span of 11 bases. This CDR3 has 15 residues. Per the germline V gene, CDR1 is MNHEY and CDR2 is SMNVEV (reference sequence). The CDR3 loop reads CASSFGGSSNYGYTF. The CDR3, as DNA: TGTGCCAGCAGTTTTGGGGGCAGCTCTAACTATGGCTACACCTTC.

This clone was detected once. The chain links TRBV9 to TRBJ1-1; no reliable D call. Germline V CDR1 and CDR2: SGDLS, YYNGEE. Trimming cost V 10 bases and J 7 bases, with 5 bases left between them. The CDR3 has 8 amino acids. CDR3 coding DNA: TGTGCCGCGGGTGAAGCTTTCTTT. Encoded protein: CAAGEAFF.

The V gene is TRBV19, the J gene TRBJ1-4; D gene unclear. The CDR3 is 13 residues long. Germline V lookup: CDR1 LNHDA, CDR2 SQIVND (reference sequence). Deletions cut 6 bases from V and 0 bases from J, with 5 bases between. CDR3 region: CASRGPTNEKLFF. In DNA, the CDR3 is TGTGCCAGTAGGGGCCCAACTAATGAAAAACTGTTTTTT.